These 25 T cell receptor beta chains share one sample of origin, sequenced in a study of T-cell reconstitution after alpha-beta-depleted transplantation in children. The TCRbeta library was prepared with unique molecular identifiers. MiXCR was run by TCRdb on the PCR reads, yielding one entry per CDR3 protein. The top ten hold 11% to 15% of the sample, which has about 580,000 distinct CDR3 sequences, 20% to 25% seen once. This sample comprised PBMCs, mostly from graft donor cells, obtained 360 days after TCRalphabeta/CD19-depleted stem cell transplant. The receptors shown here come from a boy younger than two who had a stem cell transplant for acute myeloid leukemia, so the T cells may come from the graft donor.

This clonotype was counted between two and nine times. The CDR3 here is CASSLLGAGNTIYF. Here the CDR3 DNA reads TGTGCCAGCAGCTTGCTAGGGGCTGGAAACACCATATATTTT. The chain carries TRBV5-6 and TRBJ1-3; D is perhaps TRBD1 (5 bases). Trimming shortened V by 1 base and J by 2 bases, and 7 bases separated the two germline ends. Germline V gives CDR1 SGHDT, CDR2 YYEEEE. CDR3 length: 14 residues.

The chain combines TRBV27 with TRBJ1-3; TRBD1 aligns across 7 bases. After removal of 2 bases from V and 4 bases from J, the junction contained 5 bases not matched to a gene. This CDR3 contains 15 residues. Germline V gives CDR1 MNHEY, CDR2 SMNVEV (reference sequence). The CDR3: CASSLTGVSGNTIYF. As DNA, the CDR3 is TGTGCCAGCAGTTTAACAGGGGTTTCGGGAAACACCATATATTTT.

This clonotype was counted only a few times. CDR3 bases: TGCAGTGCTGGACCTAGGGCCAATTCACCCCTCCACTTT. It translates to CSAGPRANSPLHF. The V and J genes are TRBV20-1 and TRBJ1-6; no clear D. The germline gives CDR1 DFQATT, CDR2 SNEGSKA (reference sequence). The CDR3 length is 13 residues. Deletions cut 5 bases from V and 7 bases from J, with 12 bases between.

V gene TRBV7-7 combines with J gene TRBJ2-5, with D unclear. The CDR3 is 11 residues long. V lost 2 bases, J lost 7 bases, and 5 bases lay in between. Germline V gene lookup returns CDR1 SSHAT and CDR2 FNYEAQ (reference sequence). The CDR3 DNA sequence: TGTGCCAGCAGCTTATTTCTGACCCAGTACTTC. It is translated as CASSLFLTQYF.

V is TRBV7-2 and J is TRBJ2-3, with TRBD1 identical over 9 bases. This CDR3 is 16 amino acids long. Germline V lookup: CDR1 SGHTA, CDR2 FQGNSA. The ends lost 5 bases at V and 5 bases at J; junction bases unmatched: 11. CDR3 sequence: CASSIPGTGLEDTQYF. As DNA, the CDR3 is TGTGCCAGCAGCATACCCGGGACAGGGTTAGAAGATACGCAGTATTTT.

The rearrangement uses TRBV4-2 and TRBJ1-1; D remains unclear. CDR3 length equals 16 residues. CDR1 is LGHNA, CDR2 YNFKEQ, per germline. V was cut by 4 bases and J by 7 bases, with 22 bases left in between. The CDR3, as DNA: TGTGCCAGCAGCCCGTCTACTGGGGATCTTCAAGTTGAAGCTTTCTTT. This translates into CASSPSTGDLQVEAFF.

This CDR3 reads CATSRDRGSGGRQETQYF. For the CDR3, the DNA is TGTGCCACCAGCAGAGATCGAGGGAGCGGGGGGAGGCAAGAGACCCAGTACTTC. This chain links TRBV15 with TRBJ2-5, with TRBD2 matching 9 bases. Germline V gene lookup returns CDR1 LNHNV and CDR2 YYDKDF (reference sequence). The CDR3 is made up of 18 amino acids. The V gene end was trimmed by 0 bases and the J gene end by 2 bases; junction bases not matched to a gene: 10.

The genes are TRBV18 and TRBJ1-2; D is possibly TRBD1 (5 bases). Trimming removed 6 bases at V and 1 base at J, with 12 bases between. CDR1 and CDR2 from the germline V gene are KGHSH and LQKENI. The CDR3 totals 14 residues. CDR3: CASSPGPLNYGYTF. Written as DNA, the CDR3 is TGTGCCAGCTCTCCGGGACCTCTTAACTATGGCTACACCTTC.

This clonotype appeared many times. This sequence joins TRBV9 and TRBJ2-5, with a possible D match to TRBD1 (6 bases). Germline loops: CDR1 SGDLS, CDR2 YYNGEE. There are 15 residues in the CDR3. Trimming removed 0 bases from V and 4 bases from J, with 13 bases in between. DNA of the CDR3: TGTGCCAGCAGCGTAGGTGGCAGGGGATTAGAGACCCAGTACTTC. Amino acid sequence: CASSVGGRGLETQYF.

This clonotype was observed at least ten times. The V call is TRBV6-1, the J call TRBJ1-2; D ambiguous. The CDR3 loop spans 15 amino acids. V lost 2 bases, J lost 4 bases, and 14 bases lay in between. Per the germline V gene, CDR1 is MNHNS and CDR2 is SASEGT. The CDR3 DNA reads TGTGCCAGCAGTGAATTGGGTCGCCACGGCTATGGCTACACCTTC. Translating gives CASSELGRHGYGYTF.

The chain uses TRBV30 and TRBJ1-1; D unclear. The length of the CDR3 is 14 residues. V lost 2 bases and J 0 bases, leaving 10 bases between the germline ends. The germline CDR1 and CDR2 sequences are GTSNPN and SVGIG (reference sequence). As DNA, the CDR3 is TGTGCCTGGAGTACGGGGAACATGAACACTGAAGCTTTCTTT. Its translation: CAWSTGNMNTEAFF.

This clonotype was counted a few times. The chain recombines TRBV24-1 with TRBJ2-1; 11 bases match TRBD1. The CDR3 runs to 17 residues. V lost 0 bases to trimming and J lost 9 bases; unmatched junction nucleotides: 9. Germline lookup yields CDR1 KGHDR and CDR2 SFDVKD. The DNA for the CDR3 is TGTGCCACCAGTGATTTGCACAGGACAGGGGGCCACGGTGAGCAGTTCTTC. Residues: CATSDLHRTGGHGEQFF.

The V gene is TRBV15, the J gene TRBJ2-1; TRBD1 matches at 9 bases. The CDR3 extends over 15 amino acids. With V trimmed by 1 base and J by 7 bases, 5 bases remained unmatched. In germline, CDR1 is LNHNV, CDR2 YYDKDF (reference sequence). The CDR3 sequence: CATSRVGTGRNEQFF. As DNA, the CDR3 is TGTGCCACCAGCAGAGTAGGGACAGGGAGGAATGAGCAGTTCTTC.

This clonotype was counted only a few times. V is TRBV18 and J is TRBJ2-1, with 12 bases fitting TRBD1. The trim removed 2 bases at V and 9 bases at J, leaving 8 bases unmatched. Germline lookup yields CDR1 KGHSH and CDR2 LQKENI. This CDR3 is built from 16 residues. This CDR3 reads CASSPTGQGAIIEQFF. The CDR3 DNA reads as TGTGCCAGCTCACCAACGGGACAGGGGGCAATAATTGAGCAGTTCTTC.

The genes are TRBV20-1 and TRBJ2-7, with 8 bases aligning to TRBD1. Trimming took 6 bases from V and 3 from J; bases not matched to a gene: 7. CDR1 is DFQATT, CDR2 SNEGSKA, per germline (reference sequence). The CDR3 loop spans 13 amino acids. CDR3 in amino acids: CSATPRGLYEQYF. DNA for the CDR3: TGCAGTGCGACGCCCAGGGGGCTCTACGAGCAGTACTTC.

This clonotype was detected a few times. The V call is TRBV5-6, the J call TRBJ2-5, with no clear D. CDR3 size: 16 residues. Germline V lookup: CDR1 SGHDT, CDR2 YYEEEE. Trimming shortened V by 3 bases and J by 5 bases, and 20 bases separated the two germline ends. The CDR3 bases are TGTGCCAGCAGCTCCCCGAAAATCGGCATCCACGAGACCCAGTACTTC. Its translation: CASSSPKIGIHETQYF.

The chain is built from TRBV5-5 and TRBJ1-1, with TRBD1 as a possible D gene (5 bases). Between the trimmed V and J ends, which lost 6 bases and 4 bases, there was a span of 16 bases. This CDR3 contains 14 residues. Germline CDR1 is SGHKS and CDR2 is YYEKEE (reference sequence). CDR3 bases: TGTGCCAGCACCTACATGGGAGGGACCACTGAAGCTTTCTTT. As protein: CASTYMGGTTEAFF.

This clonotype showed up many times. CDR3 DNA sequence: TGTGCCAGCAGCCAAGATCTCCGGGGACCCTACAATGAGCAGTTCTTC. It translates to CASSQDLRGPYNEQFF. The chain recombines TRBV3-1 with TRBJ2-1; D tentatively reads TRBD1 or TRBD2 (5 bases each). The CDR3 covers 16 residues. The germline CDR1 and CDR2 sequences are LGHDT and YNNKEL (reference sequence). V was cut by 0 bases and J by 2 bases, with 11 bases left in between.

V and J are TRBV27 and TRBJ2-1, with TRBD1 as a possible D gene (6 bases). The CDR3 runs to 17 residues. Germline loops: CDR1 MNHEY, CDR2 SMNVEV (reference sequence). The V end lost 1 base, the J end lost 0 bases, and 13 bases lay between the germline ends. CDR3 nucleotides: TGTGCCAGCAGTTTATGGGCAGGGGCTAGCTCCTACAATGAGCAGTTCTTC. Its translation is CASSLWAGASSYNEQFF.

The chain combines TRBV25-1 with TRBJ2-1; D perhaps matches TRBD1 (6 bases). This CDR3 is built from 15 residues. Per the germline V gene, CDR1 is MGHDK and CDR2 is SYGVNS. V dropped 5 bases and J dropped 1 base, with 12 bases sitting between them. The CDR3 here is CASSTTGLSYNEQFF. CDR3 in DNA: TGTGCCAGCAGTACGACAGGTCTTTCCTACAATGAGCAGTTCTTC.

This clonotype was found a few times. The gene calls are TRBV6-5 and TRBJ1-4; D remains ambiguous. The length of the CDR3 is 15 residues. V shed 4 bases and J shed 0 bases, with 9 bases lying between them. Germline CDR1 MNHEY, CDR2 SVGAGI. CDR3: CASSFAPATNEKLFF. Here the CDR3 DNA reads TGTGCCAGCAGTTTCGCCCCGGCAACTAATGAAAAACTGTTTTTT.

This clonotype was seen many times. The rearrangement joins TRBV20-1 to TRBJ2-1; D possibly uses TRBD1 or TRBD2 (5 bases each). The CDR3 spans 14 residues. CDR1 and CDR2 (germline): DFQATT, SNEGSKA (reference sequence). Trimming removed 7 bases at V and 0 bases at J, with 13 bases between. This chain's CDR3 is CSGQRGSSYNEQFF. The CDR3 DNA sequence: TGCAGTGGCCAACGGGGCAGCTCCTACAATGAGCAGTTCTTC.

This clonotype occurred a few times. CDR3 nucleotides: TGCAGTGCTAGAGATCCGGCGCTAGGAGGGTCTGTGACGCAGTATTTT. Translation gives CSARDPALGGSVTQYF. The chain employs TRBV20-1 and TRBJ2-3; a possible D gene is TRBD2 (6 bases). The CDR3 runs to 16 residues. CDR1 is DFQATT and CDR2 is SNEGSKA in the germline V gene (reference sequence). The V end lost 0 bases, the J end lost 9 bases, and 22 bases lay between the germline ends.

This clonotype was found a few times. V usage is TRBV20-1 and J usage is TRBJ2-7; D not resolved. The germline CDR1 and CDR2 sequences are DFQATT and SNEGSKA (reference sequence). Trimming left V 0 bases short and J 4 bases short, with 13 bases between. The CDR3 is made up of 14 amino acids. CDR3 sequence (DNA): TGCAGTGCTAGAGATAGACCGTCCTCGTACGAGCAGTACTTC. Translating it yields CSARDRPSSYEQYF.

Note on this clonotype: A much more abundant neighbour one base away suggests this may be a read error. The CDR3 does not end in the conserved phenylalanine or tryptophan, so this is likely a read error. This chain joins TRBV12-3 or TRBV12-4 and TRBJ1-2, with D possibly matching TRBD1 (6 bases). Deletions cut 7 bases from V and 8 bases from J, with 14 bases between. The CDR3 is 12 residues long. The CDR3 DNA reads TGTGCCAGCACCCCGGGGGGCACCGGCTACACCTAC. Its protein product is CASTPGGTGYTY.